This TCR beta chain appears in the sequencing data of a study of T cells in localized non-small cell lung cancer. Study results and limitations: Detection in adjacent lung was observed for a median around 59 of the top 100 tumor clones. Highest T cell clonality was seen in uninvolved adjacent lung, surpassing that measured in tumor.

The table came from immunoSEQ multiplex PCR; TCRdb's copy has only in-frame clones and leaves some out. The data show 50,000 to 55,000 clones, around 86% seen once. With respect to this clone: Its antigen is undetermined.

This CDR3 has 12 residues. V gave up 1 base and J gave up 8 bases, with 8 bases separating them. Germline V gives CDR1 KGHSH, CDR2 LQKENI. Sequenced material: PBMCs, taken before any cancer treatment. The sequence was obtained from a female donor with stage II lung adenocarcinoma. J is TRBJ1-1 and V is TRBV18; D not certain. This chain's CDR3 is CASSPRLSEAFF. The CDR3 region has the DNA TGTGCCAGCTCACCACGACTGAGCGAAGCTTTCTTT. Full variable domain (outside the CDR3, taken from reference TRBV18 and TRBJ1-1): NAGVMQNPRHLVRRRGQEARLRCSPMKGHSHVYWYRQLPEEGLKFMVYLQKENIIDESGMPKERFSAEFPKEGPSILRIQQVVRGDSAAYFCASSPRLSEAFFGQGTRLTVV.